This T cell receptor (beta chain) was observed in a study of CD8+ T cells in alopecia areata. Overall study context: Treated patients were dosed with oral tofacitinib, taking 5 to 10 mg twice daily. Broader study findings: Clonality in the scalp and expanded CD8+ clones ranked among the top 100 were significantly decreased by tofacitinib. Sharing of TCR sequences between patients (possibly for HLA-related reasons) was less clear than in mice.

Germline CDR1 and CDR2: SEHNR and FQNEAQ (reference sequence). The V gene lost 2 bases and the J gene lost 2 bases, with 13 bases spanning the gap. CDR3 size: 15 residues. RNA was isolated and reverse transcribed to cDNA, the sequencing template. Only in-frame clones appear in the TCRdb table, and some are missing; sequencing was by immunoSEQ multiplex PCR. The sample includes some 180,000 clones, 51% of them seen just once. Worth noting for this clone: The antigen is not known.

Treatment described: oral pan-JAK inhibitor, 5-10 mg twice daily. V and J are TRBV7-9 and TRBJ2-7, with D maybe TRBD1 (5 bases). The sequence came from a human donor with alopecia areata. This material consisted of CD8+ T cells sorted from blood, taken at week 52, from a patient treated with tofacitinib. The CDR3 loop reads CASSLLRQGTYEQYF. DNA for the CDR3: TGTGCCAGCAGCTTATTACGGCAGGGCACCTACGAGCAGTACTTC.